This T cell receptor beta chain was sequenced in a study of blood T cell repertoires in COVID-19. Trimming took off 0 bases at V and 4 bases at J, with 11 bases between the two ends. The CDR3 loop spans 15 amino acids. Germline loops: CDR1 SGHRS, CDR2 YFSETQ. Profiled with immunoSEQ multiplex PCR; TCRdb holds only in-frame clones, not every one. The top ten hold 9.5% to 12% of the sample, which has about 140,000 clones, about 87% seen once. This chain joins TRBV5-1 and TRBJ1-3, with a weak D call TRBD1 (6 bases). The sequence was collected from a woman at least 80 years old with acute or convalescent COVID-19. The specimen was peripheral blood. CDR3 sequence: CASSLGQAGGNTIYF. The CDR3 DNA reads as TGCGCCAGCAGCTTGGGACAGGCTGGAGGAAACACCATATATTTT.